This is a list of T cell receptor beta chains from one sample in a study of shared clonotypes between healthy human individuals. Data came from immunoSEQ multiplex PCR; TCRdb stores just in-frame clones and leaves some out. The sample includes a few hundred thousand clones, roughly four fifths of them seen just once. Sequencing was carried out using PBMCs. The receptors were gathered from a woman aged 40 to 49 in good health. Some clones in this sample may be carry-over from other donors' samples. CDR3s include the opening cysteine and the closing phenylalanine or tryptophan. A D gene is named only where the DNA matches it firmly. The size of a clone is reported for some rows only, either as once, few or many, or as a class for expanded clones.

cdr3_aa	cdr3_nt	clone_size	v_call	j_call	d_call
CASSRGGLATDEQFF	TGTGCCAGCAGCCGAGGGGGACTAGCGACCGATGAGCAGTTCTTC	-	TRBV28	TRBJ2-1	TRBD2
CASSEPGQGLYEQYF	TGTGCCAGCAGCGAACCGGGACAGGGCCTCTACGAGCAGTACTTC	-	TRBV6-6	TRBJ2-7	TRBD1
CASSVEARETQYF	TGCGCCAGCAGCGTGGAGGCGAGGGAGACCCAGTACTTC	-	TRBV5-1	TRBJ2-5	-
CASSDPGLAGGQETQYF	TGCGCCAGCAGTGATCCTGGACTAGCGGGGGGCCAAGAGACCCAGTACTTC	-	TRBV10-2	TRBJ2-5	TRBD2
CASSPYGTSSSYEQYF	TGTGCCAGCTCACCATACGGGACTAGTAGCTCCTACGAGCAGTACTTC	-	TRBV18	TRBJ2-7	TRBD2
CSVEGGNEAFF	TGCAGCGTTGAAGGGGGGAATGAAGCTTTCTTT	-	TRBV29-1	TRBJ1-1	-
CASSPAGHYEQYF	TGTGCCAGCAGCCCCGCGGGACACTACGAGCAGTACTTC	-	TRBV4-2	TRBJ2-7	-
CASSQIGGRNQPQHF	TGCGCCAGCAGCCAGATAGGGGGCAGGAATCAGCCCCAGCATTTT	-	TRBV4-1	TRBJ1-5	TRBD1
CASSPWTGGRAKNGYTF	TGTGCCAGCAGTCCATGGACAGGGGGAAGAGCAAAGAATGGCTACACCTTC	-	TRBV2	TRBJ1-2	TRBD1
CASSLSSGVSGNTIYF	TGTGCCAGCAGCTTAAGTTCGGGGGTCTCTGGAAACACCATATATTTT	-	TRBV7-9	TRBJ1-3	-
CASSPIQKETQYF	TGTGCCAGCTCACCAATACAGAAAGAGACCCAGTACTTC	-	TRBV18	TRBJ2-5	-
CASSLGSGMSYNEQFF	TGTGCCAGCAGCTTAGGATCCGGGATGTCCTACAATGAGCAGTTCTTC	-	TRBV7-2	TRBJ2-1	-
CASSFRLDSLTYEQYF	TGTGCCAGCAGTTTCCGGCTCGACAGCCTAACCTACGAGCAGTACTTC	-	TRBV28	TRBJ2-7	-
CASSLSPRWSTEAFF	TGTGCCAGCAGTTTATCCCCTCGCTGGTCCACTGAAGCTTTCTTT	-	TRBV27	TRBJ1-1	-
CSVSQGAPRYF	TGCAGCGTTTCGCAGGGGGCCCCGAGATACTTC	-	TRBV29-1	TRBJ1-2	TRBD1
CASSFPTEYGYTF	TGCGCCAGCAGCTTTCCGACGGAGTATGGCTACACCTTC	-	TRBV5-1	TRBJ1-2	-
CASGTGWETQYF	TGCGCCAGCGGGACAGGGTGGGAGACCCAGTACTTC	-	TRBV10-2	TRBJ2-5	TRBD1
CASSGLAGIAVEQFF	TGTGCCAGCAGTGGATTAGCGGGAATCGCCGTTGAGCAGTTCTTC	-	TRBV6-1	TRBJ2-1	TRBD2
CASSSRLGLQDEQFF	TGTGCCAGCAGTTCCCGACTAGGCTTGCAAGATGAGCAGTTCTTC	-	TRBV2	TRBJ2-1	-
CASSQTGQANTGELFF	TGTGCCAGCAGCCAAACGGGACAGGCGAACACCGGGGAGCTGTTTTTT	-	TRBV7-3	TRBJ2-2	TRBD1
CASNQDLPFGTF	TGTGCTAGCAACCAGGACCTTCCGTTCGGCACCTTC	-	TRBV7-7	TRBJ1-2	-
CATSRDDSYEQYF	TGTGCCACCAGCAGAGATGACAGCTACGAGCAGTACTTC	-	TRBV15	TRBJ2-7	-
CASSIRGKDNEQFF	TGTGCCAGCAGCATACGCGGGAAGGACAATGAGCAGTTCTTC	-	TRBV5-8	TRBJ2-1	-
CASSLTGQGVNEQFF	TGCGCCAGCAGCTTGACCGGACAGGGGGTGAATGAGCAGTTCTTC	-	TRBV5-1	TRBJ2-1	TRBD1
CASSLVQETQYF	TGTGCCAGCAGCTTGGTACAAGAGACCCAGTACTTC	few	TRBV5-8	TRBJ2-5	-
CASNSGGLGTQYF	TGTGCCAGCAATTCCGGCGGCCTAGGGACCCAGTACTTC	-	TRBV7-2	TRBJ2-5	-
CASSAEGGYYEQYF	TGTGCCAGCAGCGCCGAAGGGGGATACTACGAGCAGTACTTC	-	TRBV7-8	TRBJ2-7	-
CASSVSGRSYEQYF	TGTGCCAGCAGCGTAAGCGGTAGGTCCTACGAGCAGTACTTC	once	TRBV9	TRBJ2-7	-
CASSRDRADTQYF	TGTGCCAGCAGCCGGGACAGGGCAGATACGCAGTATTTT	once	TRBV4-2	TRBJ2-3	TRBD1
CASSSTVGGSGNTIYF	TGTGCCAGCAGCTCGACGGTTGGGGGCTCTGGAAACACCATATATTTT	once	TRBV7-6	TRBJ1-3	-
CASSQRTSFAGNQPQHF	TGTGCCAGCAGCCAAAGGACGTCTTTTGCGGGCAATCAGCCCCAGCATTTT	-	TRBV4-2	TRBJ1-5	-
CASSPPTGWGRTGELFF	TGCGCCAGCAGCCCCCCGACAGGTTGGGGGCGAACCGGGGAGCTGTTTTTT	-	TRBV5-1	TRBJ2-2	-
CASSVNTGEINEKLFF	TGTGCCAGCAGTGTCAATACAGGCGAGATTAATGAAAAACTGTTTTTT	-	TRBV2	TRBJ1-4	-
CASSFAKTSGRAQETQYF	TGCGCCAGCAGCTTCGCGAAGACTAGCGGGAGGGCCCAAGAGACCCAGTACTTC	once	TRBV5-1	TRBJ2-5	TRBD2
CASSPGVEQYF	TGTGCCAGCTCACCAGGGGTCGAGCAGTACTTC	-	TRBV18	TRBJ2-7	-
CASCETGSFTEAFF	TGTGCCAGCTGCGAGACAGGGAGCTTCACTGAAGCTTTCTTT	-	TRBV6-1	TRBJ1-1	TRBD1
CASRAGLAGESYEQYF	TGTGCCAGCAGAGCAGGACTAGCGGGAGAGTCCTACGAGCAGTACTTC	-	TRBV5-4	TRBJ2-7	TRBD2
CASSSAASYEQYF	TGTGCCAGCAGCTCAGCAGCCTCCTACGAGCAGTACTTC	-	TRBV11-2	TRBJ2-7	-
CAWSNGQGVEAFF	TGTGCCTGGAGTAATGGACAGGGAGTGGAAGCTTTCTTT	once	TRBV30	TRBJ1-1	TRBD1
CASSLDQLAGVLSEQFF	TGTGCCAGCAGCTTAGATCAGCTAGCGGGAGTCCTAAGTGAGCAGTTCTTC	-	TRBV11-2	TRBJ2-1	TRBD2
CASSFGGEDNQPQHF	TGTGCCAGCAGCTTTGGAGGGGAGGACAATCAGCCCCAGCATTTT	-	TRBV13	TRBJ1-5	-
CSVYQINYNEQFF	TGCAGCGTCTACCAGATCAACTACAATGAGCAGTTCTTC	-	TRBV29-1	TRBJ2-1	-
CASSPGLAGSEQYF	TGTGCCAGCAGCCCGGGGCTAGCGGGCTCCGAGCAGTACTTC	-	TRBV7-3	TRBJ2-7	TRBD2
CSVSASGGNTIYF	TGCAGCGTCTCTGCTAGCGGTGGAAACACCATATATTTT	-	TRBV29-1	TRBJ1-3	-
CASSLVDNTDTQYF	TGTGCCAGCAGCTTAGTGGACAACACAGATACGCAGTATTTT	-	TRBV7-9	TRBJ2-3	-
CASSTEGQPFYEQYF	TGTGCCAGCAGCACTGAGGGACAGCCCTTTTACGAGCAGTACTTC	-	TRBV9	TRBJ2-7	TRBD1
CASSPGQTDNEQFF	TGTGCCAGCTCACCAGGGCAGACCGACAATGAGCAGTTCTTC	-	TRBV18	TRBJ2-1	-
CASSPFQGSSEAFF	TGTGCCAGCAGCCCCTTTCAGGGTTCCTCTGAAGCTTTCTTT	-	TRBV7-2	TRBJ1-1	-
CASSSESGRDTQYF	TGTGCCAGCAGCTCAGAAAGCGGACGAGATACGCAGTATTTT	once	TRBV7-2	TRBJ2-3	-
CASSETPGSYEQYF	TGTGCCAGCAGCGAGACGCCTGGCTCCTACGAGCAGTACTTC	-	TRBV9	TRBJ2-7	-
CASSLTGGRDSNEQFF	TGTGCCAGCAGCTTAACCGGCGGGAGGGATTCCAATGAGCAGTTCTTC	-	TRBV11-2	TRBJ2-1	TRBD2